A single sample is the source of the 28 T cell receptor beta chains below, sequenced in a study of shared clonotypes between healthy human individuals. Sequenced by immunoSEQ multiplex PCR; TCRdb stores in-frame clones only, minus some. Of about 2.1 million clones listed, just over 90% are singletons. Only CD45RO-negative cells positively selected for CCR7 counted as naive CD8 cells, so terminally differentiated effector memory CD45RA+ cells were excluded. Sequencing was done on a sample of naive CD8+ T cells from PBMCs. These receptors were taken from a man aged 18 to 30 in good health. Some clones in this sample may be carry-over from other donors' samples.

The chain employs TRBV27 and TRBJ2-7, with a tentative D call TRBD1 (6 bases). V shed 2 bases and J shed 6 bases, with 11 bases lying between them. This CDR3 comprises 13 residues. Per the germline V gene, CDR1 is MNHEY and CDR2 is SMNVEV (reference sequence). This chain's CDR3 is CASSLREGGEQYF. The DNA of the CDR3 is TGTGCCAGCAGTTTACGCGAAGGGGGCGAGCAGTACTTC.

The gene calls are TRBV27 and TRBJ2-7; the D call may be TRBD1 or TRBD2 (5 bases each). Per germline, CDR1 MNHEY and CDR2 SMNVEV (reference sequence). The ends were cut back, 5 bases at V and 4 bases at J, with 15 bases in the middle. This CDR3 is 14 amino acids long. The CDR3 region is CASSNRDRTYEQYF. The CDR3 DNA reads as TGTGCCAGCAGTAACCGGGACCGGACTTACGAGCAGTACTTC.

The chain combines TRBV6-6 with TRBJ1-3; perhaps TRBD1 as D (5 bases). This CDR3 spans 16 amino acids. Germline values: CDR1 MNHNY, CDR2 SVGAGI (reference sequence). V lost 5 bases to trimming and J lost 0 bases, with 14 bases between them. CDR3 sequence (DNA): TGTGCCAGCAGTAATCGGGACGGCAGCTCTGGAAACACCATATATTTT. It translates to CASSNRDGSSGNTIYF.

J is TRBJ2-7 and V is TRBV7-9, with a weak D call TRBD1 (6 bases). Germline values: CDR1 SEHNR, CDR2 FQNEAQ (reference sequence). The germline V and J ends were trimmed by 4 bases and 3 bases, with 13 bases remaining between them. The length of the CDR3 is 14 residues. The CDR3 region has the DNA TGTGCCAGCAGCTCTGGGACATACCACTACGAGCAGTACTTC. Protein product: CASSSGTYHYEQYF. Full variable domain (remainder filled in from reference TRBV7-9 and TRBJ2-7): DTGVSQNPRHKITKRGQNVTFRCDPISEHNRLYWYRQTLGQGPEFLTYFQNEAQLEKSRLLSDRFSAERPKGSFSTLEIQRTEQGDSAMYLCASSSGTYHYEQYFGPGTRLTVT.

This chain joins TRBV7-9 and TRBJ1-2; a weak D match, TRBD1 (5 bases). CDR3 length: 15 amino acids. Deletions cut 1 base from V and 4 bases from J, with 13 bases between. CDR1 and CDR2 from the germline V gene are SEHNR and FQNEAQ (reference sequence). DNA for the CDR3: TGTGCCAGCAGCTTAGGGTCGCGGGGCCCCTATGGCTACACCTTC. The encoded protein is CASSLGSRGPYGYTF.

This chain links TRBV10-3 with TRBJ1-2; D is undetermined. The CDR3 runs 14 residues. Between the trimmed V and J ends, which lost 3 bases and 4 bases, there was a span of 12 bases. Germline values: CDR1 ENHRY, CDR2 SYGVKD. CDR3 sequence reads: CAISDVDGFYGYTF. CDR3 nucleotide sequence: TGTGCCATCAGTGATGTCGATGGATTCTATGGCTACACCTTC.

The chain joins TRBV7-9 to TRBJ1-1; 7 nucleotides agree with TRBD1. This CDR3 region has 15 residues. With V trimmed by 5 bases and J by 4 bases, 10 bases remained unmatched. Germline V gene lookup returns CDR1 SEHNR and CDR2 FQNEAQ (reference sequence). The CDR3 bases are TGTGCCAGCAGCCCTACCTCGACAGGGCCCACTGAAGCTTTCTTT. It specifies CASSPTSTGPTEAFF.

CDR3 sequence (DNA): TGTGCCAGCAGTTTCCCAGCGGGACTACCTAATCAAGAGACCCAGTACTTC. Translating it yields CASSFPAGLPNQETQYF. V is TRBV28 and J is TRBJ2-5; TRBD2 matches at 7 bases. The junction had 12 bases not matched to a gene; V was cut back by 3 bases and J by 2 bases. Germline lookup yields CDR1 MDHEN and CDR2 SYDVKM. The CDR3 contains 17 residues.

This clone has a single count. The V gene is TRBV29-1, the J gene TRBJ2-1; D not resolved. V gave up 0 bases and J gave up 6 bases, with 12 bases separating them. Germline CDR1 is SQVTM and CDR2 is ANQGSEA. The CDR3 length is 14 residues. CDR3 sequence reads: CSVEDRNQVNEQFF. The CDR3 nucleotides are TGCAGCGTTGAAGATCGGAACCAAGTCAATGAGCAGTTCTTC.

The chain has TRBV25-1 and TRBJ2-7; 11 bases align to TRBD2. CDR3 length: 16 amino acids. V was pared by 1 base and J by 5 bases, with 7 bases of the junction left unmatched. The germline CDR1 and CDR2 sequences are MGHDK and SYGVNS. CDR3 region: CASSESRLAGKDEQYF. Here the CDR3 DNA reads TGTGCCAGCAGTGAATCCCGACTAGCGGGAAAGGACGAGCAGTACTTC.

The CDR3: CASSSDLWQGAYEQYF. The CDR3 bases are TGCGCCAGCAGCTCCGACTTGTGGCAGGGGGCTTACGAGCAGTACTTC. This chain connects TRBV5-1 to TRBJ2-7; 8 bases match TRBD1. Germline CDR1 is SGHRS and CDR2 is YFSETQ. After removal of 3 bases from V and 4 bases from J, the junction contained 12 bases not matched to a gene. The CDR3 is 16 amino acids.

The rearrangement uses TRBV2 and TRBJ1-5, with TRBD1 matching over 7 bases. The CDR3 loop spans 14 amino acids. Germline V gives CDR1 SNHLY, CDR2 FYNNEI. V lost 3 bases and J lost 3; bases outside the gene matches: 2. In DNA form, the CDR3 reads TGTGCCAGCAGTGAGGGACAGCTCAATCAGCCCCAGCATTTT. As protein: CASSEGQLNQPQHF.

Written as DNA, the CDR3 is TGCGCCAGCAGCCCACCGGGGGTAGTAGCCAAAAACATTCAGTACTTC. Amino acids: CASSPPGVVAKNIQYF. The chain recombines TRBV5-1 with TRBJ2-4, with D possibly being TRBD2 (6 bases). This CDR3 is 16 amino acids long. Germline assignment: CDR1 SGHRS and CDR2 YFSETQ. V lost 4 bases, J lost 0 bases, and 14 bases lay in between.

CDR3 loop: CASKVAGGGSNEQFF. The DNA of the CDR3 is TGTGCCAGCAAGGTTGCGGGAGGGGGGTCCAATGAGCAGTTCTTC. The chain recombines TRBV27 with TRBJ2-1, with 9 bases identical to TRBD2. V lost 7 bases to trimming and J lost 6 bases; unmatched junction nucleotides: 10. The CDR3 covers 15 residues. The germline V gene encodes CDR1 MNHEY and CDR2 SMNVEV (reference sequence).

Concerning this clone itself: Other DNA sequences in this sample translate to the same CDR3. The V gene is TRBV28, the J gene TRBJ1-2, with no clear D. CDR1 is MDHEN and CDR2 is SYDVKM in the germline V gene. This CDR3 has 14 residues. Trimming pared 3 bases from V and 0 bases from J, leaving 8 bases between. CDR3 sequence: CASSLRSANYGYTF. CDR3 nucleotide sequence: TGTGCCAGCAGTTTGCGGAGTGCTAACTATGGCTACACCTTC.

V usage is TRBV21-1 and J usage is TRBJ2-7. TRBV21-1 is labeled a pseudogene. The CDR3 sequence is 15 residues long. The CDR3 DNA reads TGTGCCAGCAGCAAAGTGGGGCAGGGACCCTACGAGCAGTACTTC. Its translation is CASSKVGQGPYEQYF.

The rearrangement links TRBV19 to TRBJ2-1, with 9 nucleotides matching TRBD2. Losses at the gene ends were 0 bases for V and 4 bases for J; bases not matched to a gene: 7. The CDR3 has 17 amino acids. Germline V lookup: CDR1 LNHDA, CDR2 SQIVND (reference sequence). The CDR3 coding sequence is TGTGCCAGTAGTATAGATCGGGGGACTAGCACTTACAATGAGCAGTTCTTC. Translated, it gives CASSIDRGTSTYNEQFF. The entire variable domain, with the rest obtained from reference TRBV19 and TRBJ2-1, is as follows: DGGITQSPKYLFRKEGQNVTLSCEQNLNHDAMYWYRQDPGQGLRLIYYSQIVNDFQKGDIAEGYSVSREKKESFPLTVTSAQKNPTAFYLCASSIDRGTSTYNEQFFGPGTRLTVL.

For this clone: The same CDR3 arises from other DNA sequences in this sample as well. The chain joins TRBV2 to TRBJ2-7; TRBD2 aligns across 10 bases. This CDR3 is 15 amino acids long. J gave up 1 base and V 2 bases, and 2 bases lay outside the gene matches. The germline V gene has CDR1 SNHLY and CDR2 FYNNEI. The CDR3 sequence: CASSERAGGSYEQYF. CDR3 nucleotide sequence: TGTGCCAGCAGTGAACGAGCGGGAGGGTCCTACGAGCAGTACTTC.

The V call is TRBV11-1, the J call TRBJ2-5; D is possibly TRBD2 (6 bases). The germline CDR1 and CDR2 sequences are SGHAT and FQDESV (reference sequence). Trimming left V 5 bases short and J 1 base short, with 17 bases between. The CDR3 covers 16 residues. The chain's CDR3 is CASSHRDSGRQETQYF. CDR3 DNA sequence: TGTGCCAGCAGCCATCGGGACTCGGGGCGCCAAGAGACCCAGTACTTC.

The genes are TRBV13 and TRBJ1-2; D gene ambiguous. V was cut by 5 bases and J by 8 bases, with 15 bases left in between. CDR3 length: 13 amino acids. Per the germline V gene, CDR1 is PRHDT and CDR2 is FYEKMQ (reference sequence). The CDR3 spells CASSPGRGGGYTF. The CDR3 coding sequence is TGTGCCAGCAGCCCTGGGCGCGGTGGGGGCTACACCTTC.

This clone occurred once. This sequence joins TRBV5-1 and TRBJ2-1; D is possibly TRBD2 (6 bases). Germline CDR1 is SGHRS and CDR2 is YFSETQ. The V end lost 4 bases, the J end lost 7 bases, and 18 bases lay between the germline ends. The CDR3 consists of 15 residues. CDR3 in amino acids: CASSLAPGVRNEQFF. The CDR3 DNA reads as TGCGCCAGCAGCCTCGCCCCGGGAGTGAGGAATGAGCAGTTCTTC.

This rearrangement joins TRBV6-6 to TRBJ2-7; 7 bases match TRBD1. The CDR3 spans 14 residues. Germline CDR1 is MNHNY and CDR2 is SVGAGI (reference sequence). Germline trimming cut 8 bases from V and 6 bases from J; bases unmatched to any gene: 13. CDR3 sequence: CASGDRTGSGEQYF. CDR3 DNA sequence: TGTGCCAGCGGGGACCGGACAGGATCTGGCGAGCAGTACTTC.

V gene TRBV7-9 combines with J gene TRBJ1-2, with 7 bases aligning to TRBD1. V was pared by 1 base and J by 6 bases, with 17 bases of the junction left unmatched. The CDR3 runs to 18 residues. Germline V gene sequence: CDR1 SEHNR, CDR2 FQNEAQ (reference sequence). Written as DNA, the CDR3 is TGTGCCAGCAGCTTAGGTTTCTCCGGGACAGTGTTCTCTAATGGCTACACCTTC. Its protein is CASSLGFSGTVFSNGYTF.

The chain employs TRBV6-5 and TRBJ2-1; D gene unclear. CDR1 and CDR2 (germline): MNHEY, SVGAGI. This CDR3 contains 15 residues. V was shortened by 2 bases and J by 0 bases, with 8 bases between the two germline ends. The CDR3 DNA reads as TGTGCCAGCAGTTACCGCAGGAGCTCCTACAATGAGCAGTTCTTC. Protein: CASSYRRSSYNEQFF.

This sequence joins TRBV6-1 and TRBJ2-5; 7 bases are a match to TRBD1. The CDR3 has 14 residues. V shed 2 bases, J shed 4 bases, and the junction held 4 bases outside the gene matches. CDR1 MNHNS and CDR2 SASEGT come from the germline V gene. The CDR3 protein is CASSELDRLETQYF. CDR3 DNA: TGTGCCAGCAGTGAACTGGACAGGTTAGAGACCCAGTACTTC.

The chain couples TRBV5-4 to TRBJ2-1; D not resolved. The V gene's germline CDR1 is SGHNT and CDR2 YYREEE (reference sequence). The CDR3 has 12 amino acids. V lost 7 bases and J lost 4, with 9 bases in between. DNA of the CDR3: TGTGCCAGCGTCTCGGTTTACAATGAGCAGTTCTTC. Translation: CASVSVYNEQFF.

Here the CDR3 reads CASSFGGKNTEAFF. CDR3 in DNA: TGTGCCAGCAGCTTCGGGGGAAAGAACACTGAAGCTTTCTTT. The gene calls are TRBV13 and TRBJ1-1, with D possibly matching TRBD1 (5 bases). The V and J ends lost 3 bases and 1 base respectively, with 9 bases between them. Germline CDR1 is PRHDT and CDR2 is FYEKMQ (reference sequence). The CDR3 runs to 14 residues.

The CDR3 loop reads CASSQVSAGGDGYTF. DNA of the CDR3: TGTGCCAGCAGCCAAGTATCAGCAGGGGGCGATGGCTACACCTTC. This rearrangement joins TRBV14 to TRBJ1-2; 8 bases are a match to TRBD1. Germline V CDR1 and CDR2: SGHDN, FVKESK. The CDR3 is 15 residues long. Unmatched junction bases numbered 7, after V lost 1 base and J lost 6 bases.